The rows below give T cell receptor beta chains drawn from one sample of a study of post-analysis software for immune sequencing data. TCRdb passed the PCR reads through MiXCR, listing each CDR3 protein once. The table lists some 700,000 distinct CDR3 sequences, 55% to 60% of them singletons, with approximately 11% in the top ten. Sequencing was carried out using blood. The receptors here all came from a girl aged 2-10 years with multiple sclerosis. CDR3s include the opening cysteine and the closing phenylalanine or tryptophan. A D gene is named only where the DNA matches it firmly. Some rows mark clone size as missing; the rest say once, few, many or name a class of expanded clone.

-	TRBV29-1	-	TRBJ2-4	TGCAGCGTCCAACCAGGACAGAAGAAAAACATTCAGTACTTC	CSVQPGQKKNIQYF
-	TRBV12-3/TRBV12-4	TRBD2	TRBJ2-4	TGTGCCAGCAGAACTAGCGGGAGTGTAAACATTCAGTACTTC	CASRTSGSVNIQYF
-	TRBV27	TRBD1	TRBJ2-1	TGTGCCAGCAGTTTATTACGGAGGACAGGGGGCAAATCCTCCTACAATGAGCAGTTCTTC	CASSLLRRTGGKSSYNEQFF
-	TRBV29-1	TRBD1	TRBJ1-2	TGCAGCGTTGAGGGACAGGAAGGGGTATATGGCTACACCTTC	CSVEGQEGVYGYTF
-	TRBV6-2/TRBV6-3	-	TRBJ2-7	TGTGCCAGCAGCCCTCCAGGGATCTACGAGCAGTACTTC	CASSPPGIYEQYF
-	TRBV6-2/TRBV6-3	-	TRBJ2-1	TGTGCCAGCAGTTACCCCAGGAGCTATGAGCAGTTCTTC	CASSYPRSYEQFF
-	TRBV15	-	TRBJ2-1	TGTGCCACCAGCAGAGAGAGGGGCAGAGCGTACAATGAGCAGTTCTTC	CATSRERGRAYNEQFF
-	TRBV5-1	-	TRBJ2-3	TGCGCCAGTGCAGGGACCGGGAGTACAGATACGCAGTATTTT	CASAGTGSTDTQYF
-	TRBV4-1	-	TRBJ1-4	TGCGCCAGCAGAGAAGGCCCGGGGTCCACTAATGAAAAACTGTTTTTT	CASREGPGSTNEKLFF
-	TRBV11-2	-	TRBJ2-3	TGTGCCAGCATCGGGAGCGTGGATACGCAGTATTTT	CASIGSVDTQYF
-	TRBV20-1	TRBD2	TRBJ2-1	TGCAGTGCCCATGACCCCGCGGCGGGAGAGGGGAATGAGCAGTTCTTC	CSAHDPAAGEGNEQFF
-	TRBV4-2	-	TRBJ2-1	TGTGCCAGCAGCCTAGGAGGGGGGGCGAGTTTCGGCAATGAGCAGTTCTTC	CASSLGGGASFGNEQFF
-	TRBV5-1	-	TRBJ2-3	TGCGCCAGCCGGACCGGGACACATCGCACAGATACGCAGTATTTT	CASRTGTHRTDTQYF
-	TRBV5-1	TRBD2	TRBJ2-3	TGCGCCAGCAGCGCGGAACCCGGACTAGCGGGAGGTACAGATACGCAGTATTTT	CASSAEPGLAGGTDTQYF
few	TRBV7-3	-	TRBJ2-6	TGTGCCAGCAGCTTATCGGGGGGGGCCAACGTCCTGACTTTC	CASSLSGGANVLTF
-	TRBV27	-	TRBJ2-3	TGTGCCAGCAGTCCTACACCCAACCGAGCAGATACGCAGTATTTT	CASSPTPNRADTQYF
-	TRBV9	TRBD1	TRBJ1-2	TGTGCCAGCAGCGAGGTACAGGGGAACTATGGCTACACCTTC	CASSEVQGNYGYTF
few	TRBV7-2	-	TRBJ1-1	TGTGCCAGCAGCCCGACCGGACAGTACGAAGCTTTCTTT	CASSPTGQYEAFF
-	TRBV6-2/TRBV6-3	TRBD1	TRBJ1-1	TGTGCCAGCAGTTACACGGACAGGGGGGTTGAAGCTTTCTTT	CASSYTDRGVEAFF
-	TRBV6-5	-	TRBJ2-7	TGTGCCAGCAGAGCCCCACAGGGACGCGAGCAGTACTTC	CASRAPQGREQYF
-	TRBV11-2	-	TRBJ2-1	TGTGCCAGCAGCTTAGAAGGTAAATCCTACAATGAGCAGTTCTTC	CASSLEGKSYNEQFF
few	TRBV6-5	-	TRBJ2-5	TGTGCCAGCAGTTACCGGCTAGGGCATGGCCAAGAGACCCAGTACTTC	CASSYRLGHGQETQYF
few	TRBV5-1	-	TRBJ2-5	TGCGCCAGCAGCTTCAGGGGAGCAGGCGAGACCCAGTACTTC	CASSFRGAGETQYF
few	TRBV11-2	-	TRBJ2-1	TGTGCCAGCAGGCTATCCATTAGCCCAGGAGCGAACAATGAGCAGTTCTTC	CASRLSISPGANNEQFF
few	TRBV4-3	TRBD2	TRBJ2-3	TGCGCCAGCAGACCCCAACTAGCGGGGGAAATAGATGCGCAGTATTTT	CASRPQLAGEIDAQYF
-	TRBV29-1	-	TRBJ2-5	TGCAGCGCAAACGGGGACCAAGAGACCCAGTACTTC	CSANGDQETQYF
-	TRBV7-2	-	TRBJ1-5	TGTGCCAGCAGCAAACCCGCTCAGCCCCAGCATTTT	CASSKPAQPQHF
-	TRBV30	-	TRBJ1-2	TGTGCCTGGATCCCTCCGGGGGCAGGTGGCTACACCTTC	CAWIPPGAGGYTF
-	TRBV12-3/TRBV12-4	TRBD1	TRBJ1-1	TGTGCCAGCAGTTTACAGGGGGTAACTGAAGCTTTCTTT	CASSLQGVTEAFF
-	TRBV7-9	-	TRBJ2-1	TGTGCCAGCAGCTCACTAACAGGGACCAGCTCCTACAATGAGCAGTTCTTC	CASSSLTGTSSYNEQFF
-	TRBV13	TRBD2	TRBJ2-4	TGTGCCAGCAGCTTAGGCCTTTTCCAAAGAGAGCGGGAGCAGTACTTC	CASSLGLFQREREQYF
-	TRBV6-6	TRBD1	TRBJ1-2	TGTGCCAGCAGTCCTCAGGGGGCAATCCACTGTGGCTACACCTTC	CASSPQGAIHCGYTF
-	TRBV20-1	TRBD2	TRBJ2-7	TGCAGTGGTGCTAGCGGGGATTACAATGAGCAGTACTTC	CSGASGDYNEQYF
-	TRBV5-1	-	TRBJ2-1	TGCGCCAGCAGCTTGACCTTGGGGCCGGGGAATGAGCAGTTCTTC	CASSLTLGPGNEQFF
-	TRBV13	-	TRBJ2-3	TGTGCCAGCAGCCCACGGTCCGGTTCGTCTCACCGTGGGGCAGATACGCAGTATTTT	CASSPRSGSSHRGADTQYF
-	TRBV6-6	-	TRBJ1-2	TGTGCCAGCAGTTACGTTGGGGGGTCTTGGGGCTACACCTTC	CASSYVGGSWGYTF
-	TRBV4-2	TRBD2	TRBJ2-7	TGTGCCAGCAGCCAAGACCTTATAGCGGGAGACTCCTACGAGCAGTACTTC	CASSQDLIAGDSYEQYF
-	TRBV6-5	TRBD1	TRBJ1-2	TGTGCCAGCAGTCGGACAGGGGGCTACGGCTACACCTTC	CASSRTGGYGYTF
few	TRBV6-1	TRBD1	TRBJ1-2	TGTGCCAGCAGTGCCCGGACAGGGGAGAACTATGGCTACACCTTC	CASSARTGENYGYTF
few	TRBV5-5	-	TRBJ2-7	TGTGCCAGCAGCCCATTCCTAAACAGGGTGGGCTACGAGCAGTACTTC	CASSPFLNRVGYEQYF
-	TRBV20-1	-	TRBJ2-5	TGCAGCGCCCGTACCGAAGAGACCCAGTACTTC	CSARTEETQYF
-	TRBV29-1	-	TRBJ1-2	TGCAGCGTTGATGCGGACAAGGCCAATAACTATGGCTACACCTTC	CSVDADKANNYGYTF
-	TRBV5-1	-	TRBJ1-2	TGCGCCAGCAGCTTGGAAGGTTGGAAGGCAACGCGCTATGGCTACACCTTC	CASSLEGWKATRYGYTF
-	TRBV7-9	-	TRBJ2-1	TGTGCCAGCAGCTTAGTTACCTACAATGAGCAGTTCTTC	CASSLVTYNEQFF
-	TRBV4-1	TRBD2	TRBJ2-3	TGCGCCTGCAGCCGAGCCGGACTAGCGGGCCTCACAGATACGCAGTATTTT	CACSRAGLAGLTDTQYF
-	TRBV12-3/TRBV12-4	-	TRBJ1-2	TGTGCCAGCAGTTATCACACCCGGGGTGGCTACACCTTC	CASSYHTRGGYTF
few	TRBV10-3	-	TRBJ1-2	TGTGCCATCGGACAGACGAACTATGGCTACACCTTC	CAIGQTNYGYTF